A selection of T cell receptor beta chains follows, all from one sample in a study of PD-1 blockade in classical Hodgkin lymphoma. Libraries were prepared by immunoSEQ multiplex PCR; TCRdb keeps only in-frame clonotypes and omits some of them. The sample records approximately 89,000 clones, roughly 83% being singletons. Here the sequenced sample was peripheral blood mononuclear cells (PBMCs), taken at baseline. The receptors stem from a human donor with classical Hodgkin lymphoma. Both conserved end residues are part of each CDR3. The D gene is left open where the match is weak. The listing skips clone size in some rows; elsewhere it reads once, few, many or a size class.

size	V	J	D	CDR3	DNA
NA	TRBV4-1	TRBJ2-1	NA	CASSQEHGGSYNEQFF	TGCGCCAGCAGCCAAGAACACGGGGGCTCCTACAATGAGCAGTTCTTC
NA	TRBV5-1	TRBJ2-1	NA	CASSLEPSYNEQFF	TGCGCCAGCAGCTTGGAGCCTTCCTACAATGAGCAGTTCTTC
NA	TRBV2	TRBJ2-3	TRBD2	CASRGGRGDADTQYF	TGTGCCAGCAGAGGAGGGAGGGGAGATGCAGATACGCAGTATTTT
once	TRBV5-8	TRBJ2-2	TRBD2	CASSGGLLAGGPTGELFF	TGTGCCAGCAGCGGGGGACTCCTAGCGGGAGGGCCAACCGGGGAGCTGTTTTTT
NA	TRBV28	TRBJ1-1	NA	CASPKAGAMNTEAFF	TGTGCCAGCCCGAAGGCCGGCGCTATGAACACTGAAGCTTTCTTT
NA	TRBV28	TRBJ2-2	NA	CASSNPQGRGTGELFF	TGTGCCAGCAGTAATCCACAGGGTCGGGGGACCGGGGAGCTGTTTTTT
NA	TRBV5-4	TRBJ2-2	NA	CASSQDRAHPVGRELFF	TGCGCCAGCAGCCAAGACCGGGCCCATCCGGTGGGGCGGGAGCTGTTTTTT
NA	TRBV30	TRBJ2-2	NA	CAWSSAGRGTGELFF	TGTGCCTGGAGTTCGGCTGGGCGAGGCACCGGGGAGCTGTTTTTT
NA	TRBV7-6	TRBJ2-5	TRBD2	CASSERSSGRALGAQYF	TGTGCCAGCAGCGAAAGGTCTAGCGGGAGGGCCCTCGGGGCCCAGTACTTC
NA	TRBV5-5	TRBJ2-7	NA	CASSLLYRLGGLNYEQYF	TGTGCCAGCAGCTTGCTCTATCGCTTGGGCGGTTTAAACTACGAGCAGTACTTC
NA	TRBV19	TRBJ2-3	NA	CASSIMRSGTTDTQYF	TGTGCCAGTAGTATTATGCGTTCGGGGACCACAGATACGCAGTATTTT
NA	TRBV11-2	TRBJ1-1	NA	CASSGGRANTEAFF	TGTGCCAGCAGCGGGGGACGGGCGAACACTGAAGCTTTCTTT
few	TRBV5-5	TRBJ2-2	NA	CASSLFSSGELFF	TGTGCCAGCAGCTTGTTTTCATCCGGGGAGCTGTTTTTT
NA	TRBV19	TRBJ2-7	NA	CASSIGGAGRTSYEQYF	TGTGCCAGTAGTATAGGCGGGGCAGGGCGGACGTCCTACGAGCAGTACTTC
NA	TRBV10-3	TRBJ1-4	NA	CAISESGAPGKLFF	TGTGCCATCAGTGAGTCAGGGGCTCCAGGAAAACTGTTTTTT
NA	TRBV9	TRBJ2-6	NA	CASGLQGSGANVLTF	TGTGCCAGCGGTTTGCAGGGCTCTGGGGCCAACGTCCTGACTTTC
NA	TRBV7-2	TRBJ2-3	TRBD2	CASRPPGGSGTDTQYF	TGTGCCAGCAGGCCCCCGGGGGGGAGTGGCACAGATACGCAGTATTTT
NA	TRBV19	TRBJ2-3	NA	CASSPWGTDTQYF	TGTGCCAGTAGCCCTTGGGGCACAGATACGCAGTATTTT
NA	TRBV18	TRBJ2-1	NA	CASSPEDRYNEQFF	TGTGCCAGCTCACCGGAGGATCGGTACAATGAGCAGTTCTTC
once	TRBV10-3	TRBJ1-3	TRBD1	CAISEGGVRGNTIYF	TGTGCCATCAGTGAAGGGGGCGTTAGAGGAAACACCATATATTTT
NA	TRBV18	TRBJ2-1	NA	CATRGNSYNEQFF	TGTGCCACCCGCGGCAACTCCTACAATGAGCAGTTCTTC
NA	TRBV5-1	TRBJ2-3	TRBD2	CASSPLAGSGTDTQYF	TGCGCCAGCAGTCCTCTAGCGGGATCGGGCACAGATACGCAGTATTTT
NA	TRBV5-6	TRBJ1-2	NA	CASSLSGANYGYTF	TGTGCCAGCAGCTTGAGCGGAGCTAACTATGGCTACACCTTC
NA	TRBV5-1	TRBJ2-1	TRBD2	CASSSGLDSYNEQFF	TGCGCCAGCAGCTCCGGACTAGACTCCTACAATGAGCAGTTCTTC
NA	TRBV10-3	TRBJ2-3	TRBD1	CAADSGQPQGGDTQYF	TGTGCCGCAGACTCGGGACAGCCCCAAGGCGGAGATACGCAGTATTTT
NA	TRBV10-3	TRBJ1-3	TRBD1	CAISGPGTVDTIYF	TGTGCCATCAGTGGCCCGGGGACAGTGGACACCATATATTTT
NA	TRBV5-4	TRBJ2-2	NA	CASSLVVTNGELFF	TGTGCCAGCAGCTTGGTCGTAACTAACGGGGAGCTGTTTTTT
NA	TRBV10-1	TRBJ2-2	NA	CASSEGQTPGELFF	TGCGCCAGCAGCGAAGGGCAGACCCCAGGGGAGCTGTTTTTT
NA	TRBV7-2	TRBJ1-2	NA	CASSLGPVYGYTF	TGTGCCAGCAGCTTAGGACCGGTCTATGGCTACACCTTC
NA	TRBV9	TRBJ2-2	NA	CASSVDGVGELFF	TGTGCCAGCAGCGTAGACGGGGTTGGGGAGCTGTTTTTT
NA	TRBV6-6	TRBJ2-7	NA	CASSVHQLSSYEQYF	TGTGCCAGCAGTGTCCATCAATTGAGCTCCTACGAGCAGTACTTC
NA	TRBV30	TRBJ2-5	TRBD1	CAWSLGGEGTQYF	TGTGCCTGGAGTCTAGGGGGCGAGGGGACCCAGTACTTC
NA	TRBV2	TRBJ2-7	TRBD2	CASSEGAGGPYEQYF	TGTGCCAGCAGTGAAGGAGCGGGAGGCCCCTACGAGCAGTACTTC
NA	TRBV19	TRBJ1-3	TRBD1	CASSTQDRAVSGNTIYF	TGTGCCAGTAGTACCCAGGACAGGGCCGTGTCTGGAAACACCATATATTTT
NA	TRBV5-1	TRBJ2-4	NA	CASSFDPSENIQYF	TGCGCCAGCAGCTTTGACCCCTCTGAAAACATTCAGTACTTC
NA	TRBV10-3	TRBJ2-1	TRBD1	CAISELTGGNYNEQFF	TGTGCCATCAGTGAGTTGACAGGGGGCAATTACAATGAGCAGTTCTTC
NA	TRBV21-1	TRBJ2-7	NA	CASSKDPGGTYEQYF	TGTGCCAGCAGCAAAGACCCGGGAGGGACCTACGAGCAGTACTTC
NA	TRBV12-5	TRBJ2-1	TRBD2	CASGSSGSNEQFF	TGTGCTAGTGGTTCTAGCGGGAGCAATGAGCAGTTCTTC
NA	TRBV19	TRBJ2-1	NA	CASSDPRLGRSYNEQFF	TGTGCCAGTAGTGACCCGAGACTAGGGCGCTCCTACAATGAGCAGTTCTTC
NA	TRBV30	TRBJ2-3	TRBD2	CAWSSGTSGSTDTQYF	TGTGCCTGGAGTAGCGGGACTAGCGGCAGCACAGATACGCAGTATTTT
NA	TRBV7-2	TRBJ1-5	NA	CASSPGGSSNQPQHF	TGTGCCAGCAGCCCCGGGGGGTCGAGCAATCAGCCCCAGCATTTT
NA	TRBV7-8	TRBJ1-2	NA	CASSSQEIYGYTF	TGTGCCAGCAGCTCTCAGGAGATCTATGGCTACACCTTC
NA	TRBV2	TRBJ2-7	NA	CASGLEGRHEQYF	TGTGCCAGCGGACTTGAGGGGCGTCACGAGCAGTACTTC
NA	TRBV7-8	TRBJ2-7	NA	CASSLAMAEQYF	TGTGCCAGCAGCTTAGCGATGGCCGAGCAGTACTTC
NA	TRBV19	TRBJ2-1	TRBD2	CASKRAGGGYNEQFF	TGTGCCAGTAAAAGGGCGGGAGGCGGGTACAATGAGCAGTTCTTC
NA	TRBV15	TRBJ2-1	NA	CATSRAGINEQFF	TGTGCCACCAGCAGAGCGGGGATAAATGAGCAGTTCTTC
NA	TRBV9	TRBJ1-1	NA	CASSPDAAVGTEAFF	TGTGCCAGCAGCCCGGACGCAGCGGTTGGAACTGAAGCTTTCTTT